Listed below are T cell receptor beta chains from one sample, sequenced in a study of shared clonotypes between healthy human individuals. Profiling relied on immunoSEQ multiplex PCR, and the TCRdb table lists in-frame clones only, not all of them. The sample carries 2 million to 2.5 million clones, 85% to 95% recorded once. Source material: naive CD4+ T cells from PBMCs. These receptors originate from a man aged 18 to 29 in good health. Some clones in this sample may be carry-over from other donors' samples. Both conserved end residues are part of each CDR3. D genes are given only for firm matches. Rows may omit the clone size; those that give it use once, few, many or a size class.

abundance	v_gene	d_gene	j_gene	CDR3nt	CDR3aa
NA	TRBV28	TRBD2	TRBJ2-1	TGTGCCAGCAGTCTAGCGGGAGAAGTTTCGGGAAATGAGCAGTTCTTC	CASSLAGEVSGNEQFF
NA	TRBV7-2	NA	TRBJ2-6	TGTGCCAGCAGTCCCCTCGGGGGGCCTGGGGCCAACGTCCTGACTTTC	CASSPLGGPGANVLTF
NA	TRBV19	TRBD1	TRBJ1-2	TGTGCCAGTAGTATTGGAGGGCAGGGGGCGTATGGCTACACCTTC	CASSIGGQGAYGYTF
NA	TRBV6-1	NA	TRBJ2-5	TGTGCCAGCGGGGGGCCTCTCCAAGAGACCCAGTACTTC	CASGGPLQETQYF
NA	TRBV7-8	NA	TRBJ2-7	TGTGCCAGCAGCTTTAGACTACCGGGCCGCGAGCAGTACTTC	CASSFRLPGREQYF
once	TRBV7-2	TRBD1	TRBJ2-1	TGTGCCAGCAGCCCCGGGACAGATTTCTCCTACAATGAGCAGTTCTTC	CASSPGTDFSYNEQFF
NA	TRBV6-5	NA	TRBJ2-1	TGTGCCAGCAGTTACCGCCGGGACTACAATGAGCAGTTCTTC	CASSYRRDYNEQFF
NA	TRBV27	TRBD1	TRBJ2-1	TGTGCCAGCAGTCAAGAACAGGGGTACAATGAGCAGTTCTTC	CASSQEQGYNEQFF
NA	TRBV30	TRBD1	TRBJ1-4	TGTGCCTGGAGTGTAACAGGGGGCATTGAAAAACTGTTTTTT	CAWSVTGGIEKLFF
NA	TRBV19	TRBD1	TRBJ1-2	TGTGCCAGTAGTATCGGAGGGGGCAATGGCTACACCTTC	CASSIGGGNGYTF
NA	TRBV29-1	TRBD1	TRBJ2-7	TGCAGCGTTGTGGGGACAGGGGGCTACGAGCAGTACTTC	CSVVGTGGYEQYF
NA	TRBV19	NA	TRBJ1-5	TGTGCCATTTCAAATCAGCCGACTGGGGTTCAGCCCCAGCATTTT	CAISNQPTGVQPQHF
NA	TRBV25-1	NA	TRBJ1-4	TGTGCCAGCAGTCAACCCCAGGGAAATAATGAAAAACTGTTTTTT	CASSQPQGNNEKLFF
NA	TRBV18	TRBD1	TRBJ2-7	TGTGCCAGCTCACCCCAAGAGGGGGCCAACGAGCAGTACTTC	CASSPQEGANEQYF
NA	TRBV19	TRBD1	TRBJ2-1	TGTGCCAGTAGTCCCCGGACAGGGACGGGTAATGAGCAGTTCTTC	CASSPRTGTGNEQFF
NA	TRBV28	NA	TRBJ1-4	TGTGCCAGCAGTTCCGCCGGGGAATCAACTAATGAAAAACTGTTTTTT	CASSSAGESTNEKLFF
NA	TRBV5-1	NA	TRBJ1-1	TGCGCCAGCAGCACAGGACAGCTCTATGGGGAAGCTTTCTTT	CASSTGQLYGEAFF
NA	TRBV6-5	NA	TRBJ2-1	TGTGCCAGCAGTTTGGGGGGGCTGCTCAATGAGCAGTTCTTC	CASSLGGLLNEQFF
once	TRBV4-2	NA	TRBJ2-1	TGTGCCAGCGAGCCCGAACCGGGACTCGCAGGTGAGCAGTTCTTC	CASEPEPGLAGEQFF
NA	TRBV6-1	TRBD1	TRBJ2-3	TGTGCCAGCATTCCGGGACAGGGTGCAGATACGCAGTATTTT	CASIPGQGADTQYF
NA	TRBV28	NA	TRBJ2-7	TGTGCCAGCAGTTTACAAGACACAGTCTACGAGCAGTACTTC	CASSLQDTVYEQYF
NA	TRBV7-2	NA	TRBJ2-1	TGTGCCAGCAGCCTATCCCGGGACGCAGGCTACAATGAGCAGTTCTTC	CASSLSRDAGYNEQFF
once	TRBV25-1	NA	TRBJ2-6	TGTGCCAGCAGTGTACGCTACCCCGGGGCCAACGTCCTGACTTTC	CASSVRYPGANVLTF
NA	TRBV28	NA	TRBJ1-5	TGTGCCAGCAGCAAGGGCCCCGACAGTCAGCCCCAGCATTTT	CASSKGPDSQPQHF
NA	TRBV9	NA	TRBJ1-1	TGTGCCAGCAGCTCCCGGTTAGGGGTGAACACTGAAGCTTTCTTT	CASSSRLGVNTEAFF
NA	TRBV2	NA	TRBJ1-2	TGTGCCAGCAGGGCGCGCCGGGATAACTATGGCTACACCTTC	CASRARRDNYGYTF
NA	TRBV5-4	NA	TRBJ2-1	TGTGCCAGCAGCTTCGGGGGCGGGAGCTCCTACAATGAGCAGTTCTTC	CASSFGGGSSYNEQFF
NA	TRBV18	TRBD1	TRBJ2-2	TGTGCCAGCTCAAGGACCCGACAGGGTGTCACCGGGGAGCTGTTTTTT	CASSRTRQGVTGELFF
NA	TRBV28	NA	TRBJ2-1	TGTGCCAGCAGTTTTGCAGGGGGACTAGCCTACAATGAGCAGTTCTTC	CASSFAGGLAYNEQFF
NA	TRBV20-1	NA	TRBJ2-7	TGCAGTGCTAGACCTCCTACGACGCAGTACTTC	CSARPPTTQYF
NA	TRBV28	NA	TRBJ2-5	TGTGCCAGCAGTTGGAGGGCGAAGTACCAAGAGACCCAGTACTTC	CASSWRAKYQETQYF
NA	TRBV6-1	TRBD1	TRBJ1-1	TGTGCCAGCAGTGTGACAGGGGGATGGACTGAAGCTTTCTTT	CASSVTGGWTEAFF
NA	TRBV4-1	NA	TRBJ2-3	TGCGCCAGCAGCCAAGATCCCGGGGATACGCAGTATTTT	CASSQDPGDTQYF
NA	TRBV11-2	TRBD1	TRBJ1-6	TGTGCCAGCAGCCTATGGACAGGAAATTCACCCCTCCACTTT	CASSLWTGNSPLHF
NA	TRBV25-1	TRBD1	TRBJ1-1	TGTGCCAGCAGTGGGGGACAGGGGGCAAGCGAGAACACTGAAGCTTTCTTT	CASSGGQGASENTEAFF
NA	TRBV2	NA	TRBJ2-7	TGTGCCAGCAGTGATTGGGACACTTCCTACGAGCAGTACTTC	CASSDWDTSYEQYF
few	TRBV28	NA	TRBJ1-5	TGTGCCAGCAATTCCGAAAGGAGCAATCAGCCCCAGCATTTT	CASNSERSNQPQHF
NA	TRBV14	NA	TRBJ2-3	TGTGCCAGCAGCCAAGGGTACCACTACACAGATACGCAGTATTTT	CASSQGYHYTDTQYF
NA	TRBV5-5	TRBD2	TRBJ2-1	TGTGCCAGCAAAAAGATAGCGGGAGGGCCTGCGGTGTCCTACAATGAGCAGTTCTTC	CASKKIAGGPAVSYNEQFF
NA	TRBV6-6	NA	TRBJ2-7	TGTGCCATCAAGAAACAGGGAAGGAACGACGAGCAGTACTTC	CAIKKQGRNDEQYF